What follows describes a single TCR beta chain. The target antigen is unknown. Method: immunoSEQ multiplex PCR; TCRdb's copy keeps in-frame clones and lacks some. The table includes fewer than 20,000 clones, 84% detected once. This record belongs to a study of OX40 agonist ivuxolimab in advanced cancers. Study at large: An anti-OX40 (CD134) antibody with agonistic activity, ivuxolimab, was administered to patients. Overall study findings and caveats: Also showing low normalized T-cell clonal expansion were some of the nonresponders. More expanded clones were found, on average, in CD8+ than in CD4+ T cells.

The TCR originated in an adult with an advanced solid tumor such as melanoma, head and neck, liver or kidney cancer. Material: CD4+ or CD8+ T cells sorted from blood, obtained in a trial of the OX40 agonist ivuxolimab.

The DNA of the CDR3 is TGTGCCAGCAGTTTACGAACCACAGATACGCAGTATTTT. Encoded protein: CASSLRTTDTQYF. The genes are TRBV27 and TRBJ2-3; no definite D call. The CDR3 covers 13 residues. Per germline, CDR1 MNHEY and CDR2 SMNVEV (reference sequence). Trimming removed 2 bases from V and 2 bases from J, with 5 bases in between.